This T cell receptor beta chain was sequenced during a study of blood T cell repertoires in COVID-19. In the study overall: COVID-19 samples from acute and convalescent phases originated in the United States, Italy and Spain.

Profiled with immunoSEQ multiplex PCR; TCRdb holds only in-frame clones, not every one. The table lists roughly 340,000 clones, 80% to 90% of them singletons. Recruits, aged roughly 18 to 89 years, lived in 20 to 30 US areas. Symptom resolution, clearance, or two negative PCRs marked the recovered donors of Cohort 3. The clonotype was recovered from a man aged 18 to 35 who had recovered from COVID-19. Specimen: PBMCs or T cells enriched from blood (not recorded which).

The CDR3 DNA follows: TGTGCCAGTAATAGCGGGGGACCTCTTAATGAGCAGTTCTTC. It codes for CASNSGGPLNEQFF. The V gene is TRBV9, the J gene TRBJ2-1; TRBD2 matches at 9 bases. The germline gives CDR1 SGDLS, CDR2 YYNGEE. The V segment lost 8 bases and the J segment 7 bases; nucleotides outside the gene matches: 10. The CDR3 loop spans 14 amino acids. Full variable domain (remainder filled in from reference TRBV9 and TRBJ2-1): DSGVTQTPKHLITATGQRVTLRCSPRSGDLSVYWYQQSLDQGLQFLIQYYNGEERAKGNILERFSAQQFPDLHSELNLSSLELGDSALYFCASNSGGPLNEQFFGPGTRLTVL.